Presented here are 16 T cell receptor beta chains from one specimen sequenced in a study of T cell repertoires in cytomegalovirus infection (dated by TCRdb to the late 2010s). No antigen has been identified for these receptors. The treatment or condition tag for this specimen amounts to: in vitro stimulation with specific CMV peptide epitopes to enrich CMV-specific T cells. The sample was run on an Illumina HiSeq 1500. TCRdb trimmed public reads at Q25 via fastp, called clones via MiXCR and kept in-frame beta chains. Rows are combined by CDR3 protein, so each entry shows the most common genes and DNA. For this sample the table gives around 770,000 distinct CDR3 sequences, of which 25% to 35% were detected only once. Jointly, the top ten make up about an eighth of the sample. The sample consisted of cultured CD8+ T cells from PBMCs, taken from culture after CMV antigen stimulation. These receptors all stem from a human donor in good health (CMV status not recorded). Some clones in this sample may be carry-over from other donors' samples.

The rearrangement joins TRBV25-1 to TRBJ2-5, with D possibly matching TRBD2 (5 bases). V lost 2 bases and J lost 2, with 9 bases in between. The CDR3 has 14 residues. Germline values: CDR1 MGHDK, CDR2 SYGVNS. The CDR3 DNA sequence: TGTGCCAGCAGTGAAAAGCGGCAGCAAGAGACCCAGTACTTC. Protein sequence: CASSEKRQQETQYF.

J is TRBJ2-6 and V is TRBV20-1; 11 bases match TRBD1. CDR1 and CDR2 from the germline V gene are DFQATT and SNEGSKA (reference sequence). The CDR3 is 17 residues long. The V and J ends lost 3 bases and 0 bases, in that order; junction bases with no gene match: 4. CDR3 in amino acids: CSARGGTGGSGANVLTF. As DNA, the CDR3 is TGCAGTGCTAGGGGAGGGACAGGGGGCTCTGGGGCCAACGTCCTGACTTTC.

The chain joins TRBV7-8 to TRBJ2-1, with a possible D match to TRBD1 (5 bases). V was trimmed by 6 bases and J by 7 bases, leaving 19 bases between them. CDR3 length: 15 residues. Germline V gives CDR1 SGHVS, CDR2 FQNEAQ. The chain's CDR3 is CASRVQEGPKNEQFF. CDR3 nucleotides: TGTGCCAGCAGGGTACAGGAAGGGCCCAAGAATGAGCAGTTCTTC.

The rearrangement uses TRBV27 and TRBJ2-1, with a tentative D call TRBD2 (6 bases). Trimming cost V 4 bases and J 5 bases, with 12 bases left between them. Germline V gene data show CDR1 as MNHEY and CDR2 as SMNVEV (reference sequence). The CDR3 spans 14 residues. CDR3 DNA sequence: TGTGCCAGCAGTTGGGAGGTGGATAACAATGAGCAGTTCTTC. Translation: CASSWEVDNNEQFF.

This clonotype was seen a few times. The chain recombines TRBV7-8 with TRBJ1-1, with D unclear. This CDR3 contains 12 residues. Trimming left V 4 bases short and J 6 bases short, with 9 bases between. CDR1 is SGHVS and CDR2 is FQNEAQ in the germline V gene. The CDR3 spells CASSSSAAEAFF. CDR3 sequence (DNA): TGTGCCAGCAGCTCCAGCGCGGCTGAAGCTTTCTTT.

The chain joins TRBV2 to TRBJ2-2; 8 nucleotides match TRBD1. This CDR3 region has 16 residues. From germline, CDR1 is SNHLY and CDR2 FYNNEI. V dropped 8 bases and J dropped 4; count of bases not matched to a gene: 12. The CDR3 spells CASFRRGQVVTGELFF. The CDR3 nucleotides read TGTGCCAGCTTTCGTAGGGGACAGGTTGTCACCGGGGAGCTGTTTTTT.

The sample holds a few counts of this clonotype. V gene TRBV10-3 combines with J gene TRBJ1-5; D perhaps matches TRBD1 (5 bases). The germline V and J ends were trimmed by 10 bases and 0 bases, with 16 bases remaining between them. The CDR3 spans 15 residues. Per germline, CDR1 ENHRY and CDR2 SYGVKD. The CDR3 loop is CATQKGFFSNQPQHF. The CDR3 DNA reads TGTGCCACCCAGAAGGGGTTCTTTAGCAATCAGCCCCAGCATTTT.

Comment on this clonotype: A much larger clone differs by one base, so this may be a read error. This sequence joins TRBV5-5 and TRBJ1-1; D uncertain. The CDR3 is 14 residues long. V lost 4 bases and J 1 base, leaving 11 bases between the germline ends. The V gene's germline CDR1 is SGHKS and CDR2 YYEKEE (reference sequence). The chain's CDR3 is CASSQGIGNTEAFF. The CDR3 coding sequence is TGTGCCAGCAGCCAAGGGATTGGGAACACTGAAGCTTTCTTT.

This clonotype was seen only a few times. V is TRBV6-4 and J is TRBJ2-7; D is unresolved. Germline assignment: CDR1 MRHNA and CDR2 SNTAGT. V shed 3 bases and J shed 5 bases, with 11 bases lying between them. The CDR3 extends over 13 amino acids. This CDR3 reads CASSDGSLDEQYF. Here the CDR3 DNA reads TGTGCCAGCAGTGATGGGTCTCTCGACGAGCAGTACTTC.

This clonotype was seen a few times. The chain employs TRBV7-8 and TRBJ1-5, with D tentatively TRBD1 (5 bases). The CDR3 runs 16 residues. From germline, CDR1 is SGHVS and CDR2 FQNEAQ. V gave up 0 bases and J gave up 2 bases, with 11 bases separating them. DNA for the CDR3: TGTGCCAGCAGCTTAGCGCCAGGGATCGGCAATCAGCCCCAGCATTTT. It specifies CASSLAPGIGNQPQHF.

This clonotype turned up a few times. The chain links TRBV6-2 or TRBV6-3 to TRBJ2-1; TRBD1 matches 11 bases. CDR3 length equals 18 residues. Germline CDR1 reads MNHEY; CDR2 reads SVGEGT. V dropped 5 bases and J dropped 7; count of bases not matched to a gene: 16. The CDR3, as DNA: TGTGCCAGCAGTGACCTTACTCCCGGGACAGGGGGTATGAATGAGCAGTTCTTC. The encoded protein is CASSDLTPGTGGMNEQFF.

The chain has TRBV6-6 and TRBJ2-1, with a possible D match to TRBD2 (5 bases). CDR1 is MNHNY, CDR2 SVGAGI, per germline (reference sequence). The V end was cut by 2 bases, the J end by 7 bases, with 18 bases between. The CDR3 contains 16 residues. The CDR3 region has the DNA TGTGCCAGCAGTTACCTTCTCAGCCGGGGTATGAATGAGCAGTTCTTC. Protein product: CASSYLLSRGMNEQFF.

J is TRBJ1-1 and V is TRBV10-2; TRBD1 might be the D (5 bases). V lost 2 bases and J 3 bases, leaving 13 bases between the germline ends. The CDR3 runs 15 residues. CDR1 is WSHSY, CDR2 SAAADI, per germline. The CDR3 DNA reads TGCGCCAGCAGTGAGGGGGGGTTGGGAGACACTGAAGCTTTCTTT. Its translation: CASSEGGLGDTEAFF.

This clonotype was seen many times. The V gene is TRBV7-2, the J gene TRBJ1-6; D remains ambiguous. The CDR3 runs to 15 residues. Per germline, CDR1 SGHTA and CDR2 FQGNSA. V lost 5 bases and J 10 bases, leaving 18 bases between the germline ends. CDR3 sequence reads: CASSPLRAEGSPLHF. The CDR3 DNA reads TGTGCCAGCAGCCCCCTCCGGGCCGAGGGATCACCCCTCCACTTT.

This clonotype was recorded a few times. One junction end does not reproduce the germline sequence, and a read error may be involved. J is TRBJ2-6 and V is TRBV2; D possibly corresponds to TRBD2 (7 bases). Per germline, CDR1 SNHLY and CDR2 FYNNEI. This CDR3 comprises 18 residues. The CDR3: CASKSGRGRLSVANVLTF. The CDR3 region has the DNA TGTGCCAGCAAGAGTGGGCGGGGGCGTCTCTCTGTGGCCAACGTCCTGACTTTC.

The J gene is TRBJ2-1, the V gene TRBV7-9; weak D call: TRBD2 (5 bases). The CDR3 consists of 15 residues. Germline V gene lookup returns CDR1 SEHNR and CDR2 FQNEAQ (reference sequence). V shed 4 bases and J shed 9 bases, with 19 bases lying between them. CDR3 sequence reads: CASSSEGSPKGEQFF. For the CDR3, the DNA is TGTGCCAGCAGCTCTGAAGGGAGTCCGAAAGGTGAGCAGTTCTTC.